These 3 T cell receptor beta chains were sequenced from one sample in a study of blood T cells in healthy people across ages. The second PCR ran roughly 7 to 12 cycles with a sample-barcoded 5' primer and J-beta primers. TCRdb called the 5' RACE reads again in MiXCR, with one record for every CDR3 protein. The profile shows about 1,400,000 distinct CDR3 sequences, roughly 45% of them singletons. Material for sequencing was blood. These receptors all come from a woman aged 18 to 35 in good health.

The chain recombines TRBV20-1 with TRBJ2-7, with 10 positions matching TRBD2. V trimming: 1 base; J trimming: 7 bases; junction bases outside the gene matches: 10. The CDR3 runs 15 residues. Germline assignment: CDR1 DFQATT and CDR2 SNEGSKA (reference sequence). In DNA, the CDR3 is TGCAGTGCTAGAGTAAGCGGGAGGGAGGCAAATGAGCAGTACTTC. This encodes CSARVSGREANEQYF.

The sample holds a few counts of this clonotype. The rearrangement links TRBV7-2 to TRBJ2-1, with 8 bases lining up with TRBD2. Germline-derived CDR1 and CDR2 are SGHTA and FQGNSA. Trimming cost V 5 bases and J 3 bases; bases outside gene matches: 12. This CDR3 has 17 residues. The chain's CDR3 is CASSLKLAGLLYNEQFF. DNA of the CDR3: TGTGCCAGCAGCCTGAAGCTAGCGGGCCTCCTCTACAATGAGCAGTTCTTC.

The CDR3 reads CASRGYRTIWETQYF. CDR3 in DNA: TGTGCCAGCAGGGGCTACAGGACCATTTGGGAGACCCAGTACTTC. The chain joins TRBV6-6 to TRBJ2-5, with D perhaps matching TRBD1 (5 bases). This CDR3 has 15 amino acids. Per germline, CDR1 MNHNY and CDR2 SVGAGI (reference sequence). The V end lost 6 bases, the J end lost 5 bases, and 19 bases lay between the germline ends.